This T cell receptor (beta chain) originates from a study of T cell responses to AZD1222 COVID-19 vaccine. General study results and limits: The repertoires were collected only after the peak T cell response.

TCRdb's table, derived via immunoSEQ multiplex PCR, lists solely in-frame clones and lacks some. The data hold about 120,000 clones, with over 85% observed a single time. Points on this clone: Its matching antigen is unknown.

V shed 5 bases, J shed 11 bases, and the junction held 10 bases outside the gene matches. The CDR3 totals 13 residues. J is TRBJ1-1 and V is TRBV12-3 or TRBV12-4, with 8 bases lining up with TRBD1. The TCR was taken from an adult in good health. Sequenced material: peripheral blood, taken on day 0 of AZD1222 vaccination. The CDR3 DNA reads TGTGCCAGCAGTCTACAGGGGGTCACTGCGGCTTTCTTT. Amino acid sequence: CASSLQGVTAAFF.